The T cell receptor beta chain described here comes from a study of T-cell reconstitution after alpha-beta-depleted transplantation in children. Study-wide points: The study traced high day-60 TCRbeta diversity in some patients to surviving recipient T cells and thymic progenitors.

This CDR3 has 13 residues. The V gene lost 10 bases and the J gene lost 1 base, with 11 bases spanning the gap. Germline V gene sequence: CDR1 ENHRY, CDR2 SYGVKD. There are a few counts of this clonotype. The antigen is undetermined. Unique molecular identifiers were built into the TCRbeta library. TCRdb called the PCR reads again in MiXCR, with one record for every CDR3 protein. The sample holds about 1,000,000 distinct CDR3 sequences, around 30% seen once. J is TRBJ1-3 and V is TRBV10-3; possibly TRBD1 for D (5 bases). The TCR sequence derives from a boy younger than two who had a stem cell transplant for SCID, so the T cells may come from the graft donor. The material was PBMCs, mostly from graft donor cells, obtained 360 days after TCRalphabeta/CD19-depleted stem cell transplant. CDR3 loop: CATAQGSGNTIYF. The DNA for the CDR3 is TGTGCCACCGCCCAGGGATCTGGAAACACCATATATTTT.